This T cell receptor beta chain is drawn from a study of blood T cell repertoires in COVID-19. Study overall: Some COVID-19 samples were acute and others convalescent; all came from the United States, Italy and Spain. PBMCs, B-cell-depleted T cells, or T cells provided the cDNA or gDNA that made up the material.

Methods used by the authors: Reference gene primer amplification yielded estimated nucleated cell counts. The method was immunoSEQ multiplex PCR; TCRdb's version includes in-frame clones alone and lacks a portion of them. V and J calls and clone size come straight from that table; D and trimming were deduced from the DNA. The data show roughly 200,000 clones, with 88% seen just once and under 6.5% held by the top ten. Germline loops: CDR1 SGHTA, CDR2 FQGNSA. The trim removed 5 bases at V and 5 bases at J, leaving 9 bases unmatched. The CDR3 loop spans 15 amino acids. This sequence was found in a man aged 40-49 years with active or convalescent COVID-19. Sequencing was performed on peripheral blood. The rearrangement joins TRBV7-2 to TRBJ1-2, with 9 bases matching TRBD1. The CDR3 here is CASSARQGGLYGYTF. The DNA for the CDR3 is TGTGCCAGCAGCGCCCGACAGGGGGGATTATATGGCTACACCTTC.